The sequence of this T cell receptor beta chain was determined in a study of T cell responses to AZD1222 COVID-19 vaccine. Overall study context: Second doses at about 4 or about 12 weeks were pooled. General observations from the study: Donors skewed white British and female; clonal diversity was possibly underestimated.

This clone was counted a single time. Its specificity is not known. Germline CDR1 is SGHTA and CDR2 is FQGNSA. The V end was cut by 5 bases, the J end by 6 bases, with 8 bases between. There are 11 residues in the CDR3. Libraries were prepared by immunoSEQ multiplex PCR; TCRdb keeps only in-frame clonotypes and omits some of them. The data contain some 110,000 clones, 88% of them singletons. The material sequenced was peripheral blood, taken on day 0 of AZD1222 vaccination. This sequence originates from an adult in good health. V usage is TRBV7-2 and J usage is TRBJ2-7; the D is unclear. CDR3 residues: CASSPSLEQYF. Written as DNA, the CDR3 is TGTGCCAGCAGCCCCTCCCTCGAGCAGTACTTC.